One and the same sample provided the 8 T cell receptor beta chains below, sequenced in a study of blood T cells in healthy people across ages (dated by TCRdb to about 2015). Library generation was performed with 5' RACE. These reads were obtained on an Illumina HiSeq 2500. A second PCR of about 6 to 11 cycles was performed with a sample-barcoded 5' primer and a J-beta primer mix. The public reads were quality trimmed at Q25 with fastp and then assembled into clones with MiXCR by TCRdb, keeping productive beta chains. Identical CDR3 proteins give one entry, which carries the most common genes and DNA. Within this sample are 1.5 million to 2 million distinct CDR3 sequences, with about 30% of them counted one time only. The top ten clonotypes cover approximately 7.7% of the sample. The sequenced material came from blood. The receptors were gathered from a woman in her twenties or thirties in good health.

The chain recombines TRBV3-1 with TRBJ2-4; D gene uncertain. CDR1 and CDR2 from the germline V gene are LGHDT and YNNKEL (reference sequence). V shed 6 bases and J shed 8 bases, with 14 bases lying between them. The length of the CDR3 is 13 residues. This CDR3 reads CASSPRLRDIQYF. DNA of the CDR3: TGTGCCAGCAGTCCCCGCTTGAGAGACATTCAGTACTTC.

This clonotype was seen many times. The J gene is TRBJ1-2, the V gene TRBV29-1; maybe TRBD1 (5 bases). Trimming cost V 2 bases and J 0 bases, with 10 bases left between them. Looked up from germline, CDR1 is SQVTM and CDR2 is ANQGSEA. This CDR3 has 14 residues. CDR3 nucleotides: TGCAGCGTTGAAAGGGGCACGGCTAACTATGGCTACACCTTC. It yields the protein CSVERGTANYGYTF.

The chain combines TRBV20-1 with TRBJ1-2; TRBD1 aligns across 7 bases. Germline V gene sequence: CDR1 DFQATT, CDR2 SNEGSKA (reference sequence). There are 14 residues in the CDR3. V gave up 3 bases and J gave up 0 bases; unmatched junction bases: 4. The CDR3 reads CSARVTGSNYGYTF. The CDR3 DNA sequence: TGCAGTGCTAGGGTGACAGGGTCTAACTATGGCTACACCTTC.

The J gene is TRBJ2-7, the V gene TRBV10-3, with 7 bases fitting TRBD2. The CDR3 runs to 14 residues. Per the germline V gene, CDR1 is ENHRY and CDR2 is SYGVKD. J was trimmed by 2 bases and V by 9 bases; bases with no gene match: 10. CDR3 coding DNA: TGTGCCATTTGGGACCGGACTAGTACCTACGAGCAGTACTTC. It encodes CAIWDRTSTYEQYF.

At least ten counts were recorded for this clonotype. The chain links TRBV24-1 to TRBJ2-1, with D possibly matching TRBD2 (6 bases). V was pared by 5 bases and J by 7 bases, with 17 bases between. The CDR3 sequence is 15 residues long. Germline CDR1 is KGHDR and CDR2 is SFDVKD. CDR3 nucleotide sequence: TGTGCCACCAGTGGTGCACCGGGAGAGCGTAATGAGCAGTTCTTC. Residues: CATSGAPGERNEQFF.

This clonotype was seen only a few times. The chain carries TRBV20-1 and TRBJ1-4; no definite D call. The germline CDR1 and CDR2 sequences are DFQATT and SNEGSKA (reference sequence). CDR3 length equals 13 residues. Trimming removed 2 bases at V and 2 bases at J, with 6 bases between. CDR3 sequence (DNA): TGCAGTGCTAGAATCCAGACTAATGAAAAACTGTTTTTT. Translating gives CSARIQTNEKLFF.

Concerning this clonotype itself: This sequence may be a read error, since a much larger clone differs from it by one base. The chain couples TRBV12-3 or TRBV12-4 to TRBJ2-5; no firm D call. The tail of the sequence fits TRBJ2-7 better, so the J call may be wrong. This CDR3 is 13 amino acids long. As DNA, the CDR3 is TGTACCAGCAGTTGGACGGATGACTACGAGCAGTACTTC. Its protein is CTSSWTDDYEQYF.

Here the CDR3 DNA reads TGTGCCAGCAGTTTGAAAAGCGCTGAAGCTTTCTTT. Translated, it gives CASSLKSAEAFF. This chain connects TRBV12-3 or TRBV12-4 to TRBJ1-1; no clear D. The CDR3 loop spans 12 amino acids. Trimming pared 3 bases from V and 6 bases from J, leaving 8 bases between.